This passage covers 26 T cell receptor beta chains from one sample sequenced in a study of T cell repertoires in cytomegalovirus infection. TCRdb processed the reads anew with MiXCR; each CDR3 protein has one entry. The repertoire holds approximately 770,000 distinct CDR3 sequences, just under 30% seen once, with roughly 14% in the top ten. Their antigens are not known. The input for sequencing was cultured CD8+ T cells from PBMCs, taken from culture after CMV antigen stimulation. The receptors come from a human donor in good health (CMV status not recorded). Some clones in this sample may be carry-over from other donors' samples.

This chain joins TRBV27 and TRBJ1-2, with no clear D. Trimming cost V 4 bases and J 1 base, with 7 bases left between them. Per the germline V gene, CDR1 is MNHEY and CDR2 is SMNVEV (reference sequence). The CDR3 consists of 13 residues. The CDR3 is CASSWRVNYGYTF. In DNA, the CDR3 is TGTGCCAGCAGTTGGAGGGTTAACTATGGCTACACCTTC.

The chain recombines TRBV6-2 or TRBV6-3 with TRBJ2-1; 11 bases map to TRBD2. Germline CDR1 MNHEY, CDR2 SVGEGT. The CDR3 spans 14 residues. V trimming: 4 bases; J trimming: 9 bases; junction bases outside the gene matches: 5. Written as DNA, the CDR3 is TGTGCCAGCAGTTGGGCTAGCGGGGGGCCTGAGCAGTTCTTC. Protein sequence: CASSWASGGPEQFF.

This clonotype was counted once. V usage is TRBV9 and J usage is TRBJ1-2, with a tentative D call TRBD1 (5 bases). Germline values: CDR1 SGDLS, CDR2 YYNGEE. Trimming removed 10 bases at V and 3 bases at J, with 19 bases between. The CDR3 is 14 amino acids. CDR3 residues: CASSLPEGHYGYTF. DNA of the CDR3: TGTGCCTCCTCCCTCCCCGAGGGGCACTATGGCTACACCTTC.

The chain has TRBV5-4 and TRBJ2-3; 8 bases line up with TRBD2. This CDR3 is 16 amino acids long. V trimming: 4 bases; J trimming: 1 base; junction bases outside the gene matches: 8. The germline V gene has CDR1 SGHNT and CDR2 YYREEE (reference sequence). CDR3 nucleotide sequence: TGTGCCAGCAGCCACCTATCCGGGAGGGGCACAGATACGCAGTATTTT. Protein sequence: CASSHLSGRGTDTQYF.

The CDR3 is CASSSAGFSYEQYV. The CDR3 region has the DNA TGTGCCAGCAGCTCAGCAGGTTTCTCCTACGAGCAGTACGTC. The chain is built from TRBV7-2 and TRBJ2-7, with no clear D. The length of the CDR3 is 14 residues. Germline CDR1 reads SGHTA; CDR2 reads FQGNSA. Trimming stripped 4 bases from V and 0 bases from J, with 10 bases between.

This clonotype was seen repeatedly, ten times or more. The V gene is TRBV7-6, the J gene TRBJ2-1; 9 nucleotides align to TRBD1. The CDR3 loop spans 15 amino acids. In germline, CDR1 is SGHVS, CDR2 FNYEAQ. V dropped 4 bases and J dropped 1; count of bases not matched to a gene: 2. Here the CDR3 DNA reads TGTGCCAGCAGCTCGGGACAGGGTTCCTACAATGAGCAGTTCTTC. It is translated as CASSSGQGSYNEQFF.

A few counts support this clonotype. The V call is TRBV6-6, the J call TRBJ2-1, with a weak D call TRBD2 (6 bases). Trimming stripped 11 bases from V and 5 bases from J, with 19 bases between. The CDR3 is made up of 14 amino acids. Per germline, CDR1 MNHNY and CDR2 SVGAGI (reference sequence). The CDR3 sequence: CAAGGPNYDNEQFF. CDR3 DNA sequence: TGTGCCGCCGGGGGACCGAACTACGACAATGAGCAGTTCTTC.

The chain uses TRBV6-5 and TRBJ1-2; D gene unclear. The germline V and J ends were trimmed by 0 bases and 4 bases, with 12 bases remaining between them. CDR3 length: 15 residues. Germline-derived CDR1 and CDR2 are MNHEY and SVGAGI. Here the CDR3 DNA reads TGTGCCAGCAGTTACTCTGGAGGAGAAGCCTATGGCTACACCTTC. Protein: CASSYSGGEAYGYTF.

The sample holds a few counts of this clonotype. The rearrangement uses TRBV27 and TRBJ2-3; TRBD1 agrees at 10 bases. The CDR3 runs 14 residues. J lost 6 bases, V lost 7 bases, and 7 bases had no gene match. Germline V gene data show CDR1 as MNHEY and CDR2 as SMNVEV (reference sequence). The CDR3 DNA reads as TGTGCCAGCAAGTTTGGGACAGGGGTGGATACGCAGTATTTT. This encodes CASKFGTGVDTQYF.

The V gene is TRBV19, the J gene TRBJ1-2; TRBD1 matches at 10 bases. The CDR3 has 17 amino acids. After removal of 6 bases from V and 1 base from J, the junction contained 11 bases not matched to a gene. From germline, CDR1 is LNHDA and CDR2 SQIVND (reference sequence). The CDR3 nucleotides read TGTGCCAGTAGCCCCGGGACAGGGGACCTCATTAACTATGGCTACACCTTC. This encodes CASSPGTGDLINYGYTF.

About this clonotype itself: No conserved phenylalanine or tryptophan ends this CDR3, so it is likely a read error. The DNA is left out, because the CDR3 cannot be placed on it with certainty; the CDR3 is given as TCRdb lists it. CDR3 protein: CASSSQGSGYHV. The chain carries TRBV12-3 or TRBV12-4 and TRBJ1-2; the table calls TRBD1, which could not be checked here. The CDR3 totals 12 residues, both ends included.

This chain uses TRBV2 with TRBJ2-7; tentatively, D is TRBD2 (6 bases). The germline V gene encodes CDR1 SNHLY and CDR2 FYNNEI. This CDR3 contains 15 residues. Trimming removed 6 bases from V and 3 bases from J, with 18 bases in between. The CDR3 loop reads CASSGLSPGGYEQYV. For the CDR3, the DNA is TGTGCCAGCAGCGGCCTCTCTCCCGGGGGCTACGAGCAGTACGTC.

The genes are TRBV4-3 and TRBJ1-3, with D tentatively TRBD1 (5 bases). Looked up from germline, CDR1 is LGHNA and CDR2 is YSLEER. V gave up 3 bases and J gave up 0 bases, with 12 bases separating them. The CDR3 covers 16 residues. CDR3 in amino acids: CASSHSEGSSGNTIYF. The CDR3 DNA reads as TGCGCCAGCAGCCATTCGGAGGGGTCCTCTGGAAACACCATATATTTT.

The rearrangement links TRBV10-2 to TRBJ2-1, with D possibly matching TRBD2 (5 bases). Germline lookup yields CDR1 WSHSY and CDR2 SAAADI. The V end lost 0 bases, the J end lost 4 bases, and 13 bases lay between the germline ends. The CDR3 totals 16 residues. DNA of the CDR3: TGCGCCAGCAGTGAGTCGTGGGGAACGGGGTACAATGAGCAGTTCTTC. Translating it yields CASSESWGTGYNEQFF.

The CDR3 DNA follows: TGCAGCGTTGAATTGTACCAAGAGACCCAGTACTTC. Translated: CSVELYQETQYF. The gene calls are TRBV29-1 and TRBJ2-5; D is undetermined. Germline V CDR1 and CDR2: SQVTM, ANQGSEA. V lost 2 bases, J lost 0 bases, and 4 bases lay in between. CDR3 length equals 12 residues. Full variable domain (remainder filled in from reference TRBV29-1 and TRBJ2-5): SAVISQKPSRDICQRGTSLTIQCQVDSQVTMMFWYRQQPGQSLTLIATANQGSEATYESGFVIDKFPISRPNLTFSTLTVSNMSPEDSSIYLCSVELYQETQYFGPGTRLLVL.

This clonotype was observed a few times. The V and J genes are TRBV5-1 and TRBJ1-6; D remains unclear. The CDR3 extends over 16 amino acids. Germline lookup yields CDR1 SGHRS and CDR2 YFSETQ. The V end lost 0 bases, the J end lost 2 bases, and 9 bases lay between the germline ends. The CDR3 DNA sequence: TGCGCCAGCAGCTTGGACCGCACAACCTATAATTCACCCCTCCACTTT. This codes for CASSLDRTTYNSPLHF.

This clonotype was observed at least ten times. The V call is TRBV7-6, the J call TRBJ2-3; no definite D call. V was trimmed by 2 bases and J by 0 bases, leaving 6 bases between them. The germline V gene has CDR1 SGHVS and CDR2 FNYEAQ. This CDR3 is 14 amino acids long. The CDR3 sequence: CASSLNPSTDTQYF. CDR3 DNA: TGTGCCAGCAGCTTAAATCCTAGCACAGATACGCAGTATTTT.

This clonotype was found many times. The chain is built from TRBV20-1 and TRBJ2-1; D remains unclear. The CDR3 has 10 amino acids. The ends were cut back, 5 bases at V and 8 bases at J, with 7 bases in the middle. Germline loops: CDR1 DFQATT, CDR2 SNEGSKA (reference sequence). DNA of the CDR3: TGCAGTGCTTCGTCATATGAGCAGTTCTTC. It encodes CSASSYEQFF.

This clonotype was counted only a few times. The V call is TRBV27, the J call TRBJ2-7; 9 nucleotides align to TRBD1. This CDR3 comprises 19 residues. The V gene end was trimmed by 0 bases and the J gene end by 6 bases; junction bases not matched to a gene: 18. Looked up from germline, CDR1 is MNHEY and CDR2 is SMNVEV (reference sequence). CDR3 DNA sequence: TGTGCCAGCAGTTTATCGGCCTTACCCCGGACAGGGGTCGGCCTCGAGCAGTACGTC. Translated, it gives CASSLSALPRTGVGLEQYV.

This clonotype was seen many times. The V call is TRBV7-2, the J call TRBJ1-1; D is perhaps TRBD1 (6 bases). The CDR3 is 16 amino acids. V lost 4 bases to trimming and J lost 2 bases, with 17 bases between them. Per the germline V gene, CDR1 is SGHTA and CDR2 is FQGNSA. CDR3 nucleotide sequence: TGTGCCAGCAGCTCTGGGACAAGGGCCGATAACACTGAAGCTTTCTTT. It specifies CASSSGTRADNTEAFF.

This chain joins TRBV6-5 and TRBJ2-3, with 7 bases matching TRBD2. The CDR3 sequence is 16 residues long. V shed 0 bases and J 3 bases; nucleotides not matched to a gene: 6. Looked up from germline, CDR1 is MNHEY and CDR2 is SVGAGI. In nucleotides, the CDR3 is TGTGCCAGCAGTTACTCGATCGGGACTACAACAGATACGCAGTATTTT. This sequence encodes CASSYSIGTTTDTQYF.

The table lists this clonotype with a few counts. The chain has TRBV27 and TRBJ1-5, with 7 bases that match TRBD1. The CDR3 sequence is 14 residues long. V was clipped by 1 base and J by 8 bases; unmatched bases: 5. CDR1 is MNHEY and CDR2 is SMNVEV in the germline V gene (reference sequence). The CDR3: CASSLWAGGEPQHF. The CDR3 bases are TGTGCCAGCAGTTTATGGGCAGGGGGGGAGCCCCAGCATTTT.

The V gene is TRBV27, the J gene TRBJ2-7, with 8 bases that match TRBD1. Germline V gene data show CDR1 as MNHEY and CDR2 as SMNVEV (reference sequence). The CDR3 length is 14 residues. V lost 8 bases to trimming and J lost 3 bases; unmatched junction nucleotides: 9. The CDR3 DNA is TGTGCCAGCGAAGACAGGGGCGTAAGCTACGAGCAGTACTTC. Protein product: CASEDRGVSYEQYF.

This clonotype has a handful of counts. One end of the junction varies from germline; a read error may be responsible. The chain joins TRBV7-7 to TRBJ2-5; possible D gene TRBD1, 6 bases. This CDR3 contains 15 residues. The germline V gene encodes CDR1 SSHAT and CDR2 FNYEAQ (reference sequence). As DNA, the CDR3 is TGTGCTAGCAGCGCCCGTGCAGGGGACCAAGAGACCCAGTACTTC. Residues: CASSARAGDQETQYF.

The chain combines TRBV15 with TRBJ1-5; no definite D call. This CDR3 spans 15 amino acids. The germline V gene encodes CDR1 LNHNV and CDR2 YYDKDF (reference sequence). V was shortened by 0 bases and J by 13 bases, with 19 bases between the two germline ends. CDR3 sequence (DNA): TGTGCCACCAGCAGAGATTGGCCAGGTCAACTTTATCAGCATTTT. This translates into CATSRDWPGQLYQHF.

Many counts were recorded for this clonotype. This chain connects TRBV7-8 to TRBJ2-1; D is perhaps TRBD1 (6 bases). There are 16 residues in the CDR3. Germline-derived CDR1 and CDR2 are SGHVS and FQNEAQ. The germline V and J ends were trimmed by 5 bases and 4 bases, with 18 bases remaining between them. DNA of the CDR3: TGTGCCAGCAGCACCTCGACAGGCCAACTTTACAATGAGCAGTTCTTC. As protein: CASSTSTGQLYNEQFF.